This T cell receptor beta chain was captured by sequencing in a study of siplizumab effects on memory and regulatory T cells. The wider study: Siplizumab at about 1 ug/mL was tested against drug-free controls in paired reactions.

The mixed lymphocyte reaction cells were grown together in coculture at 37°C for about six days. Only in-frame clones appear in the TCRdb table, and some are missing; sequencing was by immunoSEQ multiplex PCR. The data hold 20,000 or so clones, with about 40% observed a single time. Concerning this clone itself: Its antigen is undetermined.

CDR1 is MNHEY and CDR2 is SVGAGI in the germline V gene. The length of the CDR3 is 15 residues. The V gene lost 4 bases and the J gene lost 5 bases, with 17 bases spanning the gap. Sequenced: CFSE-low (dividing) CD4+ T cells sorted from an allogeneic mixed lymphocyte reaction. V usage is TRBV6-5 and J usage is TRBJ2-5; perhaps TRBD2 as D (6 bases). This TCR came from a human donor in good health; the cells came from an allogeneic mixed lymphocyte reaction. Some clones in this sample may be carry-over from other donors' samples. CDR3 nucleotide sequence: TGTGCCAGCAGTTCTCAGGGACTCCGGGGGGAGACCCAGTACTTC. Translated, it gives CASSSQGLRGETQYF.